This TCR beta chain derives from a study of T cells of healthy individuals. Each CDR3 protein is one row after TCRdb ran MiXCR on the 5' RACE reads. The sample has about 96,000 distinct CDR3 sequences; around 17% are singletons. Germline CDR1 reads SGHRS; CDR2 reads YFSETQ. The CDR3 is made up of 14 amino acids. Trimming removed 3 bases from V and 3 bases from J, with 12 bases in between. The sequence derives from a human donor in good health. The chain has TRBV5-1 and TRBJ1-1, with a possible D match to TRBD1 (5 bases). The chain's CDR3 is CASSSDTAYTEAFF. The DNA for the CDR3 is TGCGCCAGCAGCTCGGACACGGCTTACACTGAAGCTTTCTTT. Full variable domain (outside the CDR3, taken from reference TRBV5-1 and TRBJ1-1): KAGVTQTPRYLIKTRGQQVTLSCSPISGHRSVSWYQQTPGQGLQFLFEYFSETQRNKGNFPGRFSGRQFSNSRSEMNVSTLELGDSALYLCASSSDTAYTEAFFGQGTRLTVV.